This TCR beta chain was sequenced during a study of regulatory T cells in long-lasting Graves disease. The V end was cut by 7 bases, the J end by 10 bases, with 22 bases between. This CDR3 is built from 14 residues. Germline loops: CDR1 KGHSY, CDR2 FQNENV. A word on this clonotype: The CDR3 carries no conserved terminal phenylalanine or tryptophan, so it likely arises from a read error.

Construction of TCR beta libraries relied on iRepertoire HTBI primers and on Arm-PCR targeting CDR3 regions. MiXCR, run by TCRdb on the multiplex PCR reads, gives a single entry per CDR3 protein. The table records a few hundred thousand distinct CDR3 sequences, roughly a sixth of them present only once. Specified time point: newly diagnosed GD, antithyroid drugs for less than 3 months. The TCR library was prepared using RNA isolated from PBMCs. The same data also contributed to another study, on T cells in Graves' hyperthyroidism and ophthalmopathy. That work contributes: Ophthalmopathy got predicted by the model a median around 6.6 months before its onset.

The input for sequencing was peripheral blood mononuclear cells (PBMCs), taken at new diagnosis, from a patient treated with antithyroid drugs. The sequence was obtained from a man aged 35 to 55 with Graves disease. This chain links TRBV16 with TRBJ1-2; no clear D. CDR3 DNA sequence: TGTGCCAGCATGTTTCCGCGGACCGCCCGCGACTACACCTCC. This sequence encodes CASMFPRTARDYTS.